The clone carrying this T cell receptor (beta chain) has only one observation. This record belongs to a study of cytomegalovirus exposure and HLA in healthy donors. V lost 5 bases to trimming and J lost 5 bases; unmatched junction nucleotides: 4. The germline V gene has CDR1 MNHEY and CDR2 SVGAGI. This CDR3 is 13 amino acids long. PCR involved 60 Vbeta and 13 Jbeta primers. Here immunoSEQ multiplex PCR was the method, and the copy in TCRdb shows in-frame clones only, minus some. The table includes 150,000 to 200,000 clones, approximately 79% detected once. The receptor was isolated from a woman aged 25 to 39 in good health and CMV-seropositive. What was sequenced was PBMCs. V and J are TRBV6-5 and TRBJ1-2; 8 nucleotides line up with TRBD1. The CDR3 protein is CASSRTGWYGYTF. CDR3 DNA sequence: TGTGCCAGCAGTCGGACAGGGTGGTATGGCTACACCTTC.